This entry is about one T cell receptor beta chain. This clone was detected only once. Its antigen is unknown. Base-call qualities are not available, and no considerably larger clone is one nucleotide away. TCRbeta CDR3 regions were amplified from genomic DNA by means of the immunoSEQ Assay, a bias-controlled multiplex PCR. In the original analysis: The number of nucleated cells in each sample was estimated from the amplification of reference gene primers within the assay. To quantify the absolute abundance of each unique TCRbeta CDR3 rearrangement, sequence reads were collapsed and filtered. For each sample, productive Simpson clonality was calculated as the square root of Simpson's diversity index over productive rearrangements. TCRdb mirrors the immuneACCESS table, restricted to in-frame sequences. Some clones are absent from its copies; in checked studies, under half trace to an unresolved V gene, and the reason for the others is unknown. That table supplies the V and J calls and clone size; D and trimming were determined from the DNA. The sample table holds a few hundred thousand clones, of which 70% to 90% were seen once. About 4.2% of the sample rests with the top ten.

This sample was included in a study of blood T cell repertoires in COVID-19 (dated by TCRdb to 2018 to 2020). Study-wide context: Samples from collaborators originated in the United States, Italy and Spain and spanned both the acute and convalescent phases of COVID-19. The repertoires were released in a freely available public database meant as a resource for research on the immune response to SARS-CoV-2. The material from the prospective study consisted of cDNA or gDNA derived from T cells, B-cell-depleted T cells, or PBMCs. The samples were drawn from two sources: the first 160 participants of the ongoing ImmuneRACE study, and 1,254 subjects contributed by 6 global collaborators. Deeply sampled blood TCRbeta repertoires from subjects exposed to, actively infected with, or recovered from COVID-19 were included in the dataset. Where available, HLA class I and class II types were obtained from metadata supplied by the sample provider rather than from assay-based typing. Nearly every sample came with metadata listing a de-identified subject ID, COVID-19 status, age in years and sex.

Participants in the prospective study were aged roughly 18 to 89 years, lived in under 30 United States geographic areas, and enrolled through a virtual design. Cohort assignment in the prospective study relied on participant-reported clinical history from a screening survey and a study questionnaire. For ImmuneRACE Cohort 3, a participant was defined as recovered based on two consecutive negative NP/OP PCR tests, clearance by a healthcare professional, or resolution of symptoms. Mobile phlebotomists in the prospective study collected whole blood, serum and a nasopharyngeal or oropharyngeal swab from every participant. Participants in the prospective study had the option to provide additional blood draws and questionnaires over an approximately two-month period. Blood samples from the prospective study were shipped frozen or at room temperature prior to DNA extraction. On the study overall, not on this receptor specifically: Clinical and demographic metadata were provided uncurated, with the amount varying by source and participant.

The CDR3 spans 16 residues, from the cysteine through the phenylalanine. The kept DNA is CDR3 alone, 48 bases in frame from the first base. V gives up 4 bases and J gives up 0 bases, and the segment between their germline ends measures 16 bases. Sequences SNHLY (CDR1) and FYNNEI (CDR2) are obtained from the germline V gene. The sequence came from a man aged 25-45 years who had recovered from COVID-19. What was sequenced was PBMCs or T cells enriched from blood (not recorded which). The sequence is built from TRBV2 and TRBJ2-7, and perhaps TRBD2 as D gene, on 5 matching bases. The sequenced DNA: TGTGCCAGCAGTGGGGCGACCGGGATTCGCTCCTACGAGCAGTACTTC. Its protein reads: CASSGATGIRSYEQYF.